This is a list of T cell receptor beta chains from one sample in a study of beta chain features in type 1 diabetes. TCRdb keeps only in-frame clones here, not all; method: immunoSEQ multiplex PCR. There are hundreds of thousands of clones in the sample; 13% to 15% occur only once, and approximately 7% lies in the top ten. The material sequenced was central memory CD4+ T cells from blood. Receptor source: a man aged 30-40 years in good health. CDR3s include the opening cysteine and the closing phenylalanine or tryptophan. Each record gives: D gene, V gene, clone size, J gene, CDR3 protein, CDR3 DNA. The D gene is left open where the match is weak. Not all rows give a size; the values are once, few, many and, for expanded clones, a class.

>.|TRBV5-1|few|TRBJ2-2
CASSTSGRELFF
TGCGCCAGCAGTACCTCAGGGAGGGAGCTGTTTTTT
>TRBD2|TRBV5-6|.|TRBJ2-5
CASRRLESGRETQYF
TGTGCCAGCAGGCGCCTCGAAAGCGGGAGAGAGACCCAGTACTTC
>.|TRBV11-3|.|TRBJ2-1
CASSLESPEGWVTNEQFF
TGTGCCAGCAGCTTAGAGTCCCCGGAGGGCTGGGTAACGAATGAGCAGTTCTTC
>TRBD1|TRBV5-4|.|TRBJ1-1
CASSSTGGTEAFF
TGTGCCAGCAGCTCGACAGGGGGGACTGAAGCTTTCTTT
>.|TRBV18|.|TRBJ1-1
CASSPSGSANTEAFF
TGTGCCAGCTCACCCTCCGGTTCCGCCAACACTGAAGCTTTCTTT
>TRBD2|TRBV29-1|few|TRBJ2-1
CSVAGGGGNEQFF
TGCAGCGTTGCGGGAGGCGGGGGCAATGAGCAGTTCTTC
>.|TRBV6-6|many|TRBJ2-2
CASSYGLTGELFF
TGTGCCAGCAGTTACGGGCTAACCGGGGAGCTGTTTTTT
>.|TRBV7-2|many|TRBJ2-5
CASSLTALPLGQYF
TGTGCCAGCAGCTTAACGGCCCTCCCCTTGGGCCAGTACTTC
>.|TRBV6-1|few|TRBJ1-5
CASTRDTYNQPQHF
TGTGCCAGCACCCGGGACACTTACAATCAGCCCCAGCATTTT
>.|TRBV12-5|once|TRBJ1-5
CASGLRTDSNQPQHF
TGTGCTAGTGGTTTGCGGACAGATAGCAATCAGCCCCAGCATTTT
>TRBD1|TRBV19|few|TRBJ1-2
CASPDRRGGYTF
TGTGCCAGTCCGGACAGGCGGGGCGGCTACACCTTC
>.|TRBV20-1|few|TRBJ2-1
CSAREDNEQFF
TGCAGTGCTAGAGAAGACAATGAGCAGTTCTTC
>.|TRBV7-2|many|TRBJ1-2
CASSSRGGQDGYTF
TGTGCCAGCAGCTCCCGGGGGGGGCAGGATGGCTACACCTTC
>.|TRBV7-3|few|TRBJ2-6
CASSAAFSGANVLTF
TGTGCCAGCAGCGCGGCCTTCTCTGGGGCCAACGTCCTGACTTTC
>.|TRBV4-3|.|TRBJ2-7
CASSQVLGASYEQYF
TGCGCCAGCAGCCAAGTTCTGGGGGCTAGCTACGAGCAGTACTTC
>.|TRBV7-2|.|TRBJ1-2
CASSLRQGNGYTF
TGTGCCAGCAGCTTAAGGCAGGGAAACGGCTACACCTTC
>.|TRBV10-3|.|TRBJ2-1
CASSLDSLNKQFF
TGTGCCAGCAGTTTAGACAGCCTCAATAAGCAGTTCTTC
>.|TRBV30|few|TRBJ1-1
CAWSGGQNTEAFF
TGTGCCTGGAGTGGAGGACAGAACACTGAAGCTTTCTTT
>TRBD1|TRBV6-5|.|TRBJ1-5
CASSRDSRHQPQHF
TGTGCCAGCAGCCGGGACAGCAGACATCAGCCCCAGCATTTT
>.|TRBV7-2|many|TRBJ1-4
CASSLWDNEKLFF
TGTGCCAGCAGCTTATGGGACAACGAAAAACTGTTTTTT
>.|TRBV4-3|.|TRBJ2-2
CASSQEPRNTGELFF
TGCGCCAGCAGTCAAGAACCTAGGAACACCGGGGAGCTGTTTTTT
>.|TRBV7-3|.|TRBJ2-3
CASSLYDTDTQYF
TGTGCCAGCAGCTTATACGACACAGATACGCAGTATTTT
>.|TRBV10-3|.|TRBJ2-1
CASSEWGNEQFF
TGTGCCAGCAGTGAATGGGGGAATGAGCAGTTCTTC
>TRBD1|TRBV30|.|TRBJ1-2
CACSPDRVYYGYTF
TGTGCCTGCTCCCCGGACAGGGTATACTATGGCTACACCTTC
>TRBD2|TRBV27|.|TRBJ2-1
CASSSGLRLAGGEQFF
TGTGCCAGCAGCTCCGGCCTGCGGCTAGCGGGAGGTGAGCAGTTCTTC
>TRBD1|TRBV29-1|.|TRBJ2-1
CSVHRGQGHEQFF
TGCAGCGTTCACCGTGGACAGGGCCATGAGCAGTTCTTC
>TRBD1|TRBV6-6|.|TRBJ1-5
CASSVTGYDQPQHF
TGTGCCAGCAGTGTGACAGGGTACGACCAGCCCCAGCATTTT
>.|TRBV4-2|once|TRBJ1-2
CASSQGQVNGYTF
TGTGCCAGCAGCCAAGGACAGGTTAATGGCTACACCTTC
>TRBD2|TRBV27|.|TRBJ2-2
CASRPGLASTGELFF
TGTGCCAGCAGACCGGGACTAGCGAGCACCGGGGAGCTGTTTTTT
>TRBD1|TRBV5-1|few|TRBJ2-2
CASSARTGANTGELFF
TGCGCCAGCAGCGCAAGGACAGGGGCCAACACCGGGGAGCTGTTTTTT
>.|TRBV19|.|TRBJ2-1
CASSMQGGTRLEQFF
TGTGCCAGTAGCATGCAGGGGGGGACTAGGCTAGAGCAGTTCTTC
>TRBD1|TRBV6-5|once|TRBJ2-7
CASRVDRGSYEQYF
TGTGCCAGCAGGGTGGACAGGGGCTCCTACGAGCAGTACTTC